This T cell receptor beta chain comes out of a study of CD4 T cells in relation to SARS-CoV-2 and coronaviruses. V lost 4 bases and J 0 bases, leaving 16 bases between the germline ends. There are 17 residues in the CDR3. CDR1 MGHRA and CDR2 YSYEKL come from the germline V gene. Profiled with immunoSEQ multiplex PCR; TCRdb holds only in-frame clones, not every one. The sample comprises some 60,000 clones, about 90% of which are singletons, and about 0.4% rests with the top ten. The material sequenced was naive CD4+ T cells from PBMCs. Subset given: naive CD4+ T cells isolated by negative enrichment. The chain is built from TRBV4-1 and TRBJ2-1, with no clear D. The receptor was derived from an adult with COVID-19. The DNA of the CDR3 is TGCGCCAGCAGCCTCACCCGCCTCGTAAGCTCCTACAATGAGCAGTTCTTC. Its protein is CASSLTRLVSSYNEQFF.